A single sample is the source of the 18 T cell receptor beta chains below, sequenced in a study of vaccination and CD4 T cells after COVID-19. These receptors lack a known antigen. Treatment of the sample: approximately nine-day PBMC culture with coronavirus spike peptide pools or control peptides (ViraFEST assay). Investigators obtained the unexposed donor's CD4+ T cells before the COVID-19 pandemic (2011-2018). Cultured CD4+ T cells had their DNA profiled by the Oncomine TCR Beta short-read assay. Scientists extracted genomic DNA from CD4+ T cells grown in culture. TCRdb reanalysed the PCR reads using MiXCR and keeps one entry per CDR3 protein. The table records about 9,300 distinct CDR3 sequences, less than 45% of them present only once. The sequencing sample was made of CD4+ T cells from blood, cultured in vitro. These receptor sequences come from a human donor in good health.

The CDR3 loop is CASSYKKQGTHNSPLHF. The CDR3 bases are TGTGCCAGCAGTTACAAGAAACAGGGAACCCACAATTCACCCCTCCACTTT. The J gene is TRBJ1-6, the V gene TRBV6-5; TRBD1 is a possible D gene (6 bases). The CDR3 has 17 residues. Trimming removed 2 bases from V and 7 bases from J, with 18 bases in between. Germline values: CDR1 MNHEY, CDR2 SVGAGI.

This sequence joins TRBV20-1 and TRBJ2-7; 8 nucleotides agree with TRBD2. Germline V gives CDR1 DFQATT, CDR2 SNEGSKA (reference sequence). The V segment lost 1 base and the J segment 2 bases; nucleotides outside the gene matches: 7. CDR3 size: 15 residues. The DNA for the CDR3 is TGCAGTGCTAGAGTGCAGACTAGCGTACCCTACGAGCAGTACTTC. This encodes CSARVQTSVPYEQYF.

The rearrangement joins TRBV5-1 to TRBJ2-5, with D tentatively TRBD2 (6 bases). CDR1 is SGHRS and CDR2 is YFSETQ in the germline V gene. The V end was cut by 4 bases, the J end by 4 bases, with 11 bases between. This CDR3 spans 13 amino acids. This chain's CDR3 is CASSGLEGETQYF. The CDR3 nucleotides are TGCGCCAGCAGCGGGTTGGAGGGAGAGACCCAGTACTTC.

This clonotype was seen more than once but under ten times. The V and J genes are TRBV20-1 and TRBJ2-3, with TRBD2 identical over 7 bases. V lost 5 bases, J lost 3 bases, and 14 bases stayed unmatched. The CDR3 has 16 amino acids. Germline CDR1 DFQATT, CDR2 SNEGSKA (reference sequence). Here the CDR3 DNA reads TGCAGTGCTCAAGAGGGTAGCGGGCGAATGACAGATACGCAGTATTTT. Its protein product is CSAQEGSGRMTDTQYF.

V gene TRBV20-1 combines with J gene TRBJ2-7; D is uncertain. The CDR3 is 11 amino acids. Trimming removed 5 bases at V and 6 bases at J, with 11 bases between. Germline assignment: CDR1 DFQATT and CDR2 SNEGSKA (reference sequence). This CDR3 reads CSAASSAEQYF. CDR3 in DNA: TGCAGTGCTGCCTCCAGCGCCGAGCAGTACTTC.

The gene calls are TRBV20-1 and TRBJ2-5; TRBD1 or TRBD2 may be the D gene (6 bases each). Between the trimmed V and J ends, which lost 0 bases and 4 bases, there was a span of 15 bases. The CDR3 consists of 15 residues. Germline loops: CDR1 DFQATT, CDR2 SNEGSKA (reference sequence). In DNA form, the CDR3 reads TGCAGTGCTAGAGATTCGAGGGGGGCAGGAGAGACCCAGTACTTC. As protein: CSARDSRGAGETQYF.

The chain combines TRBV7-6 with TRBJ2-3; a possible D gene is TRBD1 (6 bases). CDR1 is SGHVS, CDR2 FNYEAQ, per germline. This CDR3 contains 13 residues. Trimming removed 3 bases at V and 4 bases at J, with 8 bases between. CDR3 coding DNA: TGTGCCAGCAGCTTCCAGGGGTCAGATACGCAGTATTTT. Protein product: CASSFQGSDTQYF.

The rearrangement joins TRBV11-2 to TRBJ2-2; 7 nucleotides line up with TRBD1. The germline CDR1 and CDR2 sequences are SGHAT and FQNNGV. CDR3 length: 16 residues. Trimming removed 5 bases from V and 4 bases from J; junction bases left unmatched: 10. CDR3 in amino acids: CASSRWGRQGTGELFF. Here the CDR3 DNA reads TGTGCCAGCAGCCGATGGGGTCGACAGGGCACCGGGGAGCTGTTTTTT.

This clonotype is labeled as medium-sized (0.01 to 0.1%). The gene calls are TRBV20-1 and TRBJ1-5; D remains unclear. The CDR3 is made up of 13 amino acids. The ends were cut back, 3 bases at V and 7 bases at J, with 13 bases in the middle. CDR1 is DFQATT and CDR2 is SNEGSKA in the germline V gene (reference sequence). This CDR3 reads CSASRGGRQPQHF. The CDR3 DNA is TGCAGTGCTAGTAGAGGAGGGCGCCAGCCCCAGCATTTT.

The table lists this clonotype with a few counts. The chain joins TRBV7-9 to TRBJ1-6; D remains ambiguous. This CDR3 contains 15 residues. V lost 5 bases, J lost 3 bases, and 11 bases lay in between. Germline CDR1 is SEHNR and CDR2 is FQNEAQ (reference sequence). CDR3 amino acids: CASSPDGLYNSPLHF. The CDR3 nucleotides are TGTGCCAGCAGCCCCGACGGGCTCTATAATTCACCCCTCCACTTT.

This clonotype has a handful of counts. The V and J genes are TRBV6-5 and TRBJ1-2; D might be TRBD1 (5 bases). Trimming pared 2 bases from V and 7 bases from J, leaving 14 bases between. The germline V gene has CDR1 MNHEY and CDR2 SVGAGI. There are 14 residues in the CDR3. The CDR3 is CASSYGALTGGYTF. The DNA of the CDR3 is TGTGCCAGCAGTTACGGGGCACTGACTGGTGGCTACACCTTC.

This clonotype was seen more than once but under ten times. The V and J genes are TRBV28 and TRBJ2-5; tentatively, D is TRBD1 (8 bases). This CDR3 spans 15 amino acids. Per germline, CDR1 MDHEN and CDR2 SYDVKM. The germline V and J ends were trimmed by 5 bases and 5 bases, with 18 bases remaining between them. The CDR3 region has the DNA TGTGCCAGCAGTAACCCCACAGGGGGGGGTGAGACCCAGTACTTC. Amino acids: CASSNPTGGGETQYF.

This clonotype has only a few counts. The gene calls are TRBV2 and TRBJ1-2, with 11 bases identical to TRBD1. The CDR3 is 14 residues long. Trimming took 8 bases from V and 9 from J; bases not matched to a gene: 11. CDR1 and CDR2 (germline): SNHLY, FYNNEI. Here the CDR3 reads CASLPGTGGSRYTF. CDR3 coding DNA: TGTGCCAGCCTGCCCGGGACAGGGGGTTCCCGCTACACCTTC. Variable domain in full (rest from reference TRBV2 and TRBJ1-2): EPEVTQTPSHQVTQMGQEVILRCVPISNHLYFYWYRQILGQKVEFLVSFYNNEISEKSEIFDDQFSVERPDGSNFTLKIRSTKLEDSAMYFCASLPGTGGSRYTFGSGTRLTVV.

This chain connects TRBV7-6 to TRBJ2-5; D ambiguous. V was shortened by 5 bases and J by 3 bases, with 10 bases between the two germline ends. CDR1 is SGHVS, CDR2 FNYEAQ, per germline. The CDR3 runs 13 residues. CDR3 nucleotides: TGTGCCAGCAGCCTTAACGAAGAAGAGACCCAGTACTTC. Protein sequence: CASSLNEEETQYF.

This clonotype occurred a few times. The rearrangement links TRBV2 to TRBJ2-7; TRBD1 might be the D (6 bases). Per the germline V gene, CDR1 is SNHLY and CDR2 is FYNNEI. CDR3 size: 18 residues. V gave up 5 bases and J gave up 5 bases, with 28 bases separating them. The CDR3 bases are TGTGCCAGCAGTATTAGGACAGCACTACAGTCTACTCACCACGAGCAGTACTTC. It specifies CASSIRTALQSTHHEQYF.

This clonotype occurred a few times. The V call is TRBV10-3, the J call TRBJ2-7, with 13 bases aligning to TRBD2. Trimming cost V 0 bases and J 2 bases; bases outside gene matches: 16. Germline CDR1 reads ENHRY; CDR2 reads SYGVKD. CDR3 length equals 21 residues. The CDR3 sequence: CAISESGPDRGGLAGTYEQYF. In nucleotides, the CDR3 is TGTGCCATCAGTGAGTCTGGACCGGACAGGGGGGGACTAGCGGGGACCTACGAGCAGTACTTC.

This clonotype was counted between two and nine times. One junction end does not reproduce the germline sequence, and a read error may be involved. The J gene is TRBJ2-5, the V gene TRBV7-7; D tentatively reads TRBD1 or TRBD2 (7 bases each). Looked up from germline, CDR1 is SSHAT and CDR2 is FNYEAQ (reference sequence). CDR3 size: 14 residues. The CDR3 DNA is TGTGCTAGCAGCTCCGGGACAGATGGGGGGGCCCAGTACTTC. Translating gives CASSSGTDGGAQYF.

About this clonotype itself: With a much larger clone just one base away, this may be a read error. The final CDR3 position lacks the conserved phenylalanine or tryptophan, pointing to a likely read error. The chain uses TRBV7-2 and TRBJ2-5, with 14 bases identical to TRBD2. V trimming: 2 bases; J trimming: 4 bases; junction bases outside the gene matches: 6. CDR1 is SGHTA, CDR2 FQGNSA, per germline. The CDR3 consists of 17 residues. The CDR3 nucleotides are TGTGCCAGCAGCTTATACCCGGGACTAGCGGGAGTAGAGACCCAGTACCTC. Its protein is CASSLYPGLAGVETQYL.